Shown below are 18 T cell receptor beta chains from a single sample sequenced in a study of identical twins. TCRdb re-called the 5' RACE reads through MiXCR, storing one row per CDR3 protein. The sample consists of around 160,000 distinct CDR3 sequences, under 4.5% of them appearing once. Sequenced input: memory T cells sorted from blood. These receptors were collected from a man in his late teens or twenties in good health.

This clonotype was counted ten times or more. CDR3 amino acids: CASSLEGGTELFF. The CDR3 coding sequence is TGTGCCAGCAGCTTAGAGGGGGGGACTGAGCTGTTTTTT. The V gene is TRBV7-2, the J gene TRBJ1-4; weak D call: TRBD1 (6 bases). V was cut by 1 base and J by 14 bases, with 14 bases left in between. Germline-derived CDR1 and CDR2 are SGHTA and FQGNSA. The CDR3 loop spans 13 amino acids.

This clonotype was found many times. The rearrangement links TRBV7-2 to TRBJ2-5; the D gene is possibly TRBD2 (5 bases). Trimming took 5 bases from V and 7 from J, leaving 14 bases between them. Germline V CDR1 and CDR2: SGHTA, FQGNSA. The CDR3 runs to 13 residues. In DNA, the CDR3 is TGTGCCAGCAGCCAGGACGGGGTGGGGACCCAGTACTTC. This codes for CASSQDGVGTQYF.

This clonotype was seen many times. The chain couples TRBV5-6 to TRBJ2-1; tentative D call: TRBD1 (6 bases). The germline V gene encodes CDR1 SGHDT and CDR2 YYEEEE. The V and J ends lost 0 bases and 9 bases respectively, with 10 bases between them. The CDR3 has 13 amino acids. The CDR3 region is CASSLDRDGEQFF. The DNA of the CDR3 is TGTGCCAGCAGCTTGGACAGGGATGGTGAGCAGTTCTTC. Supplemented by reference TRBV5-6 and TRBJ2-1, the full variable domain reads DAGVTQSPTHLIKTRGQQVTLRCSPKSGHDTVSWYQQALGQGPQFIFQYYEEEERQRGNFPDRFSGHQFPNYSSELNVNALLLGDSALYLCASSLDRDGEQFFGPGTRLTVL.

The rearrangement uses TRBV6-5 and TRBJ2-3, with a weak D call TRBD2 (7 bases). The CDR3 is 14 residues long. V gave up 2 bases and J gave up 4 bases, with 10 bases separating them. From germline, CDR1 is MNHEY and CDR2 SVGAGI. This chain's CDR3 is CASSYGGAPDTQYF. CDR3 coding DNA: TGTGCCAGCAGTTACGGGGGGGCCCCAGATACGCAGTATTTT.

Ten or more counts support this clonotype. The V call is TRBV12-3 or TRBV12-4, the J call TRBJ2-7, with 7 nucleotides matching TRBD1. The V gene end was trimmed by 4 bases and the J gene end by 2 bases; junction bases not matched to a gene: 5. The CDR3 extends over 14 amino acids. The CDR3: CASSSTGAPYEQYF. CDR3 in DNA: TGTGCCAGCAGTTCCACAGGGGCCCCCTACGAGCAGTACTTC.

As regards this clonotype: A much bigger clone sits one base away, suggesting this may be a read error. V usage is TRBV5-6 and J usage is TRBJ2-5; TRBD1 aligns across 11 bases. The CDR3 has 15 amino acids. CDR1 SGHDT and CDR2 YYEEEE come from the germline V gene. The CDR3 sequence is CASSGWTGGFQTHYF. The CDR3 DNA reads as TGTGCCAGCAGCGGGTGGACAGGGGGCTTCCAGACCCACTACTTC.

This clonotype was recorded many times. The chain employs TRBV12-3 or TRBV12-4 and TRBJ2-7; D call uncertain. The CDR3 has 14 amino acids. V lost 5 bases to trimming and J lost 3 bases, with 14 bases between them. The CDR3 DNA is TGTGCCAGCAGTCCTTACGGGCGCATCTACGAGCAGTACTTC. Its protein is CASSPYGRIYEQYF.

This clonotype was seen ten or more times. This sequence joins TRBV5-1 and TRBJ2-2, with no clear D. The CDR3 totals 12 residues. Germline assignment: CDR1 SGHRS and CDR2 YFSETQ. V was cut by 4 bases and J by 6 bases, with 7 bases left in between. CDR3 DNA: TGCGCCAGCAGCCGCCTATCCGGGGAGCTGTTTTTT. Encoded protein: CASSRLSGELFF.

This rearrangement joins TRBV4-1 to TRBJ2-3; 11 bases match TRBD1. The germline V gene encodes CDR1 MGHRA and CDR2 YSYEKL. Trimming cost V 6 bases and J 3 bases; bases outside gene matches: 11. This CDR3 is built from 17 residues. This CDR3 is CASRGRRGDRGTDTQYF. The CDR3 DNA reads TGCGCCAGCAGGGGGCGTCGTGGGGACAGGGGGACAGATACGCAGTATTTT.

There are many counts of this clonotype. V usage is TRBV29-1 and J usage is TRBJ1-1; D is possibly TRBD1 (5 bases). Deletions cut 0 bases from V and 6 bases from J, with 8 bases between. The CDR3 runs to 12 residues. Germline CDR1 and CDR2: SQVTM and ANQGSEA. The CDR3, as DNA: TGCAGCGTTGAAGAGGGGGGGGCTGAAGCTTTCTTT. Protein product: CSVEEGGAEAFF.

This clonotype was observed many times. This rearrangement joins TRBV6-5 to TRBJ2-1, with 10 bases that match TRBD2. The CDR3 runs 16 residues. Trimming took 7 bases from V and 6 from J; bases not matched to a gene: 12. Germline loops: CDR1 MNHEY, CDR2 SVGAGI. CDR3 sequence: CASTFSGTSVSNEQFF. CDR3 in DNA: TGTGCCAGCACGTTTTCGGGGACTAGCGTATCCAATGAGCAGTTCTTC.

This clonotype was seen ten or more times. V and J are TRBV12-3 or TRBV12-4 and TRBJ2-4, with TRBD1 identical over 9 bases. Trimming removed 5 bases from V and 8 bases from J; junction bases left unmatched: 4. The CDR3 runs 13 residues. This CDR3 reads CASSTGGPYIQYF. The CDR3 region has the DNA TGTGCCAGCAGTACAGGGGGCCCGTACATTCAGTACTTC.

This clonotype has a count of ten or more. This chain connects TRBV5-6 to TRBJ1-2, with 8 bases matching TRBD1. Per germline, CDR1 SGHDT and CDR2 YYEEEE. The V and J ends lost 4 bases and 0 bases, in that order; junction bases with no gene match: 11. The CDR3 is 17 residues long. As DNA, the CDR3 is TGTGCCAGCAGCCCAACGGACAGGGTGGGAGCTAACTATGGCTACACCTTC. As protein: CASSPTDRVGANYGYTF.

This clonotype was found many times. CDR3 residues: CASSSESSGPNEQFF. As DNA, the CDR3 is TGTGCCAGCAGCTCGGAGTCTAGCGGACCAAATGAGCAGTTCTTC. The chain has TRBV11-3 and TRBJ2-1, with TRBD2 identical over 7 bases. CDR3 size: 15 residues. Germline-derived CDR1 and CDR2 are SGHNT and YENEEA. The ends lost 4 bases at V and 7 bases at J; junction bases unmatched: 10. Looking up the rest from reference TRBV11-3 and TRBJ2-1 gives the full variable domain: EAGVVQSPRYKIIEKKQPVAFWCNPISGHNTLYWYLQNLGQGPELLIRYENEEAVDDSQLPKDRFSAERLKGVDSTLKIQPAELGDSAVYLCASSSESSGPNEQFFGPGTRLTVL.

The sample holds one count of this clonotype. The chain uses TRBV2 and TRBJ2-1, with D possibly TRBD2 on 6 matching bases. The length of the CDR3 is 16 residues. Germline lookup yields CDR1 SNHLY and CDR2 FYNNEI. V was clipped by 3 bases and J by 6 bases, with 18 bases between them. The CDR3 nucleotides read TGTGCCAGCAGTGACGGGACTGGGAGGTCTAGCAATGAGCAGTTCTTC. Translation gives CASSDGTGRSSNEQFF.

In its sample, this clonotype was seen many times. The V and J genes are TRBV12-3 or TRBV12-4 and TRBJ2-2, with D perhaps matching TRBD1 (5 bases). Between the trimmed V and J ends, which lost 5 bases and 4 bases, there was a span of 5 bases. This CDR3 comprises 12 residues. Here the CDR3 reads CASSGATGELFF. The CDR3 DNA sequence: TGTGCCAGCAGTGGGGCCACCGGGGAGCTGTTTTTT.

This clonotype has at least ten counts. The chain links TRBV10-3 to TRBJ2-3; possibly TRBD2 for D (6 bases). Germline V gene lookup returns CDR1 ENHRY and CDR2 SYGVKD. Trimming cost V 6 bases and J 3 bases, with 7 bases left between them. The CDR3 runs 12 residues. CDR3 amino acids: CAIRSGTDTQYF. The CDR3 region has the DNA TGTGCCATCAGGAGCGGGACAGATACGCAGTATTTT.

At least ten counts were recorded for this clonotype. The chain employs TRBV7-6 and TRBJ2-3; D is undetermined. Germline lookup yields CDR1 SGHVS and CDR2 FNYEAQ. The CDR3 extends over 15 amino acids. V shed 6 bases and J shed 3 bases, with 16 bases lying between them. The CDR3 nucleotides are TGTGCCAGCAGTCTAGGACGCCAACGGACAGATACGCAGTATTTT. It is translated as CASSLGRQRTDTQYF.